The source of this T cell receptor beta chain is a study of blood T cell repertoires in COVID-19. Overall study: Samples taken during acute and convalescent COVID-19 were collected in the United States, Italy and Spain. The cDNA or gDNA used as material had been derived from T cells, B-cell-depleted T cells, or PBMCs.

The CDR3 runs 15 residues. CDR1 is SGHAT, CDR2 FQNNGV, per germline. V lost 6 bases to trimming and J lost 2 bases; unmatched junction nucleotides: 10. Clones were sequenced by immunoSEQ multiplex PCR, and TCRdb holds only the in-frame ones, with some missing. The sample includes 150,000 or so clones, about 80% seen only once; the top ten take 0.45% to 0.6%. The receptor was isolated from a man aged 60-69 years with acute or convalescent COVID-19. The source material was peripheral blood. V is TRBV11-2 and J is TRBJ2-7; 7 bases agree with TRBD1. CDR3 nucleotide sequence: TGTGCCAGCAGGACCAACAGGGGCTTAACCTACGAGCAGTACTTC. Protein sequence: CASRTNRGLTYEQYF.